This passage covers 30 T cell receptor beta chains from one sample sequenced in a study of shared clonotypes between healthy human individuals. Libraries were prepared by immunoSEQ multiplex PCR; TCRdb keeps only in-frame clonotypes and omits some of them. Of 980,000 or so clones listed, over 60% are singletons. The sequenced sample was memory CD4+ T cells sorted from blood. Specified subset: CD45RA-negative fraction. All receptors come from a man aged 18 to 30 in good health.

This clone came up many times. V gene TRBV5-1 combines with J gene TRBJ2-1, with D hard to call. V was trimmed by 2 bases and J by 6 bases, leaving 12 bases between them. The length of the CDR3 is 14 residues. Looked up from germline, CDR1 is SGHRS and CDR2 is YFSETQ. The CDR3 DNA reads TGCGCCAGCAGCTTTGGTCAGGTGGGCAATGAGCAGTTCTTC. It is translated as CASSFGQVGNEQFF.

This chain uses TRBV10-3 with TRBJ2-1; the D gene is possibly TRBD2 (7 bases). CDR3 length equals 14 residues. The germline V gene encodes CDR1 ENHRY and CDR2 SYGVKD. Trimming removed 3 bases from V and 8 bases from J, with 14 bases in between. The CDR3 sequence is CAISDSRGADEQFF. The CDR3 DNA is TGTGCCATCAGTGATTCTCGGGGGGCCGATGAGCAGTTCTTC.

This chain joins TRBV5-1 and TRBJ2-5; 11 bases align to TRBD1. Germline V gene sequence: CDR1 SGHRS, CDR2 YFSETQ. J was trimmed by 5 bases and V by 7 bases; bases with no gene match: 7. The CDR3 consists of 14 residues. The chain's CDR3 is CASRTGGRVETQYF. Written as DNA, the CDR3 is TGCGCCAGCCGGACAGGGGGCAGGGTGGAGACCCAGTACTTC. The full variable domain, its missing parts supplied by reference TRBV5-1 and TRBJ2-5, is KAGVTQTPRYLIKTRGQQVTLSCSPISGHRSVSWYQQTPGQGLQFLFEYFSETQRNKGNFPGRFSGRQFSNSRSEMNVSTLELGDSALYLCASRTGGRVETQYFGPGTRLLVL.

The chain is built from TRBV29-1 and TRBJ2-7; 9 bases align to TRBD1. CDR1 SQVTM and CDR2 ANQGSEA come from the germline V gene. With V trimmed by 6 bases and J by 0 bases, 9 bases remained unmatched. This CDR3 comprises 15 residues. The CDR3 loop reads CSVRGGQGSSYEQYF. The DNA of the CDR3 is TGCAGCGTGCGAGGGGGACAGGGCAGCTCCTACGAGCAGTACTTC.

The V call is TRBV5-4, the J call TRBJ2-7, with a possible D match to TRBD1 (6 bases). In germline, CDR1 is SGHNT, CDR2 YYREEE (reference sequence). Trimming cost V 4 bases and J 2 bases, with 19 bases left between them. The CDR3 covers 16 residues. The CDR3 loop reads CASSKPGTHATYEQYF. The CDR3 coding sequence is TGTGCCAGCAGCAAACCGGGGACACACGCAACCTACGAGCAGTACTTC.

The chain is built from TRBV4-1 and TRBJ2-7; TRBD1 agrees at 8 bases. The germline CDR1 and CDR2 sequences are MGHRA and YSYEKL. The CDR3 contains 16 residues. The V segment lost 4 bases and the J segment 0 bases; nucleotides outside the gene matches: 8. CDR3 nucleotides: TGCGCCAGCAGCCGTACACAGGGGGTTGCCTCCTACGAGCAGTACTTC. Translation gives CASSRTQGVASYEQYF.

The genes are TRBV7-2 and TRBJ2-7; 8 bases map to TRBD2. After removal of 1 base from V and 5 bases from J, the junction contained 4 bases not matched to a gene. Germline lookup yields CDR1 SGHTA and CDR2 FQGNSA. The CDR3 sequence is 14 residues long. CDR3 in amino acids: CASSLERELNEQYF. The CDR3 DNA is TGTGCCAGCAGCTTAGAGCGGGAGTTAAACGAGCAGTACTTC.

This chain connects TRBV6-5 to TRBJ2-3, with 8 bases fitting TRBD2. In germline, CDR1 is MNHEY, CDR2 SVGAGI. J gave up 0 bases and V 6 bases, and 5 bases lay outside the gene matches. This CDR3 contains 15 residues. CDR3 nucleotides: TGTGCCAGCAGGTATAGCGGGACTAGCACAGATACGCAGTATTTT. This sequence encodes CASRYSGTSTDTQYF.

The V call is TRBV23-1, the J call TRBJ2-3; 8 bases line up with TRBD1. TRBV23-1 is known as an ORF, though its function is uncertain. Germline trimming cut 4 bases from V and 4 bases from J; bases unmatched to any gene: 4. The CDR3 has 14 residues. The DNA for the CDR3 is TGCGCCAGCAGTCCCGGACAGGGTTCAGATACGCAGTATTTT. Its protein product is CASSPGQGSDTQYF.

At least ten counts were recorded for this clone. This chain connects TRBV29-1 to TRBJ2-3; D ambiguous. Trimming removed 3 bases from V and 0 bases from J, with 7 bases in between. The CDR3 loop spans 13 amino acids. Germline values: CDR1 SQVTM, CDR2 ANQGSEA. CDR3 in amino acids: CSVDYSSTDTQYF. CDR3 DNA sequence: TGCAGCGTTGACTACTCTAGCACAGATACGCAGTATTTT.

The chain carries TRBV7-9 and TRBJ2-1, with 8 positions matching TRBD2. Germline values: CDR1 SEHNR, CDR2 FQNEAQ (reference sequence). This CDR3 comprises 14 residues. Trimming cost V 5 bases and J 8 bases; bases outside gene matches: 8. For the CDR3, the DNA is TGTGCCAGCAGCCAAGGGACTAGGAGGGATGAGCAGTTCTTC. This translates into CASSQGTRRDEQFF.

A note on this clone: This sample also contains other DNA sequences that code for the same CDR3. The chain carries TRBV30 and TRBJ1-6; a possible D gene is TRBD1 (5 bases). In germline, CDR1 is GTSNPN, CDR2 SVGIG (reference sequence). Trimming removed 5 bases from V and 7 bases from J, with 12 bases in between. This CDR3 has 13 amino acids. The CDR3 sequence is CAWAGQGNSPLHF. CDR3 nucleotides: TGTGCCTGGGCAGGGCAGGGCAATTCACCCCTCCACTTT.

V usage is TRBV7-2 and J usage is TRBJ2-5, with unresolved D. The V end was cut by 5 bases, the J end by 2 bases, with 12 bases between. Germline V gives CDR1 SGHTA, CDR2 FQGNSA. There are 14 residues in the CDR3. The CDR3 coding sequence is TGTGCCAGCAGCCCGTCGTCCGGACAAGAGACCCAGTACTTC. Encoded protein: CASSPSSGQETQYF.

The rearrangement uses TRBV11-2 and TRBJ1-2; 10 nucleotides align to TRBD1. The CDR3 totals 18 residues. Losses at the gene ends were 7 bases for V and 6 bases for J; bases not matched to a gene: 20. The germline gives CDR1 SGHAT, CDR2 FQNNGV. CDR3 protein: CASTSIVGGTGDRDGYTF. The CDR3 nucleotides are TGTGCCAGCACCTCGATCGTTGGGGGGACAGGGGACAGGGATGGCTACACCTTC.

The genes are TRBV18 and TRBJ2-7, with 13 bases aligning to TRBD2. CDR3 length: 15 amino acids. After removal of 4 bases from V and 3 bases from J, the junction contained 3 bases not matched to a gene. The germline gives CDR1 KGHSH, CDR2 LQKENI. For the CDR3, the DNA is TGTGCCAGCTCACAGGGACTAGCGGGATTCTACGAGCAGTACTTC. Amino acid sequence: CASSQGLAGFYEQYF.

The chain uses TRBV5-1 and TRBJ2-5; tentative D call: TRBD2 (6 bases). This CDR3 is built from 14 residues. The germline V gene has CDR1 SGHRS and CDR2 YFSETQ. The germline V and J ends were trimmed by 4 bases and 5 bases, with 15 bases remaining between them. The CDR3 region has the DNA TGCGCCAGCAGCCACGAAAGTGGGAGGGAGACCCAGTACTTC. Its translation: CASSHESGRETQYF.

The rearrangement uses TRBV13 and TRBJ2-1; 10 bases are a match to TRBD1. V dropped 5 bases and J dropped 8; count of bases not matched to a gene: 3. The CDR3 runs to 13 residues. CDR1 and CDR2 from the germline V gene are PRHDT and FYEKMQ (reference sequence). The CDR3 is CASSTDRGHEQFF. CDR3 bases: TGTGCCAGCAGCACAGACAGGGGGCATGAGCAGTTCTTC.

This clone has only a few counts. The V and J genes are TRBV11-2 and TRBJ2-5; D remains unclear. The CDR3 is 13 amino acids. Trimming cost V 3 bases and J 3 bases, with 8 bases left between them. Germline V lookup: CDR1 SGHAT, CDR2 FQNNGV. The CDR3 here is CASSFGLKETQYF. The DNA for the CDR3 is TGTGCCAGCAGCTTCGGTTTAAAAGAGACCCAGTACTTC.

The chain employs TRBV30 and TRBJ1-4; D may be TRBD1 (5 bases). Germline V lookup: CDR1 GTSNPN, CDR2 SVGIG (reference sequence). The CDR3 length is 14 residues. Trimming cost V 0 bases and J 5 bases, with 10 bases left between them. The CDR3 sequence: CAWSVGTVNEKLFF. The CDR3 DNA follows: TGTGCCTGGAGTGTAGGGACCGTAAATGAAAAACTGTTTTTT.

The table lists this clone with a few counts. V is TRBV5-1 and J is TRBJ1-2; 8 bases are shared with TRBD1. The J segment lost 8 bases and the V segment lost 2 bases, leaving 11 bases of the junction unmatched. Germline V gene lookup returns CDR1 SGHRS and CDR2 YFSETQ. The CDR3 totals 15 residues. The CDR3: CASSFGQATGEGYTF. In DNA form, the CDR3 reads TGCGCCAGCAGCTTTGGTCAAGCGACAGGGGAAGGCTACACCTTC.

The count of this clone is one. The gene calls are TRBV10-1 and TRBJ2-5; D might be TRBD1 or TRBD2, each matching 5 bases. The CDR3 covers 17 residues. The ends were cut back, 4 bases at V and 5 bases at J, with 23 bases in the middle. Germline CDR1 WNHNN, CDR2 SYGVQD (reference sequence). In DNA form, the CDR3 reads TGCGCCAGCAGTGCGATTCCCCGGGACCCCTCCGGGGAGACCCAGTACTTC. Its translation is CASSAIPRDPSGETQYF.

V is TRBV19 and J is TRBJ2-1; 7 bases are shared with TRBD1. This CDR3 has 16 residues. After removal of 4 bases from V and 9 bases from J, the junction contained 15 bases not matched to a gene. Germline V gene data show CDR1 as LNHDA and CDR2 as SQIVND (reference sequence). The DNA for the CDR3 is TGTGCCAGTAGTAGGAACAGGGGCCCCGGGGCTGGTGAGCAGTTCTTC. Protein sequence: CASSRNRGPGAGEQFF.

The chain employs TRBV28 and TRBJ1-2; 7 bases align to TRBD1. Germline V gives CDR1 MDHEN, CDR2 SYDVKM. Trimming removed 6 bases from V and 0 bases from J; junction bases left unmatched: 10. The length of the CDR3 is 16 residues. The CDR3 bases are TGTGCCAGCAGGACACAGGGGTACGGAGCTAACTATGGCTACACCTTC. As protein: CASRTQGYGANYGYTF.

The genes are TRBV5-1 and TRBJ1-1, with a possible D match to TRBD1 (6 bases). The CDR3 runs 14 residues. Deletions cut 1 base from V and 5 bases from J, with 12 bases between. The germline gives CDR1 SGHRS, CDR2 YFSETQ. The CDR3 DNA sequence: TGCGCCAGCAGCTTGTGGGGAGGGGGGACTGAAGCTTTCTTT. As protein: CASSLWGGGTEAFF.

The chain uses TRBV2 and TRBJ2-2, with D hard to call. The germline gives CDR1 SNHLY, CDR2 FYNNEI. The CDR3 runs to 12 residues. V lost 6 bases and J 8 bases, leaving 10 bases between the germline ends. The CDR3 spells CASRVVGGELFF. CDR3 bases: TGTGCCAGCAGAGTCGTAGGTGGGGAGCTGTTTTTT.

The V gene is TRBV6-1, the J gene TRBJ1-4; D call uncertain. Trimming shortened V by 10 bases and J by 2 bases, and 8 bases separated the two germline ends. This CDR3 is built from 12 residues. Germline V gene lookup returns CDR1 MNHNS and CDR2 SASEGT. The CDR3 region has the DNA TGTGCCACTCAATGGACTAATGAAAAACTGTTTTTT. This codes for CATQWTNEKLFF.

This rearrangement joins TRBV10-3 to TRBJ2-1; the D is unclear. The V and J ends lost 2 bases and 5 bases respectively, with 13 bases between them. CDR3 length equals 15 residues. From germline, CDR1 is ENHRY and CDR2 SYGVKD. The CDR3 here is CAISEPSRSNNEQFF. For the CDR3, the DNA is TGTGCCATCAGTGAGCCGTCCCGGTCGAACAATGAGCAGTTCTTC.

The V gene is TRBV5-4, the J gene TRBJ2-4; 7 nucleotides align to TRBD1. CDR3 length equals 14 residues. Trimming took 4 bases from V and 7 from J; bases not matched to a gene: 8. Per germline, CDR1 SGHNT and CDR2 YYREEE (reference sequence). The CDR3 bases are TGTGCCAGCAGCCGAGAGGAGACAGGGAACATTCAGTACTTC. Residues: CASSREETGNIQYF. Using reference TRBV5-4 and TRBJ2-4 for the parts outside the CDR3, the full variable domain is ETGVTQSPTHLIKTRGQQVTLRCSSQSGHNTVSWYQQALGQGPQFIFQYYREEENGRGNFPPRFSGLQFPNYSSELNVNALELDDSALYLCASSREETGNIQYFGAGTRLSVL.

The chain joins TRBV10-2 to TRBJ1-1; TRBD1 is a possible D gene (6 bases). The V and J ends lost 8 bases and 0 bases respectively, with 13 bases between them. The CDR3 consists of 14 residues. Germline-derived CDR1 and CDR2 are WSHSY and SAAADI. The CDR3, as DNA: TGCGCCAGCCTAGGGGGGCGGTTGAACACTGAAGCTTTCTTT. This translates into CASLGGRLNTEAFF.

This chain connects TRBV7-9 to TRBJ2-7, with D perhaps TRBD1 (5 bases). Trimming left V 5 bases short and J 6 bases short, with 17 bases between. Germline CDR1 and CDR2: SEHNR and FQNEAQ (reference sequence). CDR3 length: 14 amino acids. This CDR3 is CASSPLWTPLEQYF. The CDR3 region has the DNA TGTGCCAGCAGCCCCCTGTGGACACCCCTCGAGCAGTACTTC.